These 24 T cell receptor beta chains originate from one sample sequenced in a study of cytomegalovirus exposure and HLA in healthy donors (dated by TCRdb to between 2016 and 2019). The protocol used for the library was the immunoSEQ multiplex PCR assay. In TCRdb, the immuneACCESS table is reduced to in-frame sequences with V and J assigned. These tables do not hold every clone; where another copy was compared, an unresolved V gene accounts for under half, and the others remain unexplained. The sample table lists 65,000 to 80,000 clones, roughly 94% of them with a count of one. The ten largest clones capture roughly 3.3% of the sample. The material sequenced was PBMCs. The receptors originated from a woman aged 18-30 years in good health and CMV-seropositive.

V and J are TRBV5-6 and TRBJ1-1, with TRBD1 as a possible D gene (6 bases). CDR3 length: 13 amino acids. V was pared by 0 bases and J by 6 bases, with 9 bases between. In germline, CDR1 is SGHDT, CDR2 YYEEEE. CDR3 loop: CASSLDRVAEAFF. Written as DNA, the CDR3 is TGTGCCAGCAGCTTGGACAGGGTAGCTGAAGCTTTCTTT.

The chain couples TRBV2 to TRBJ2-2; no clear D. The CDR3 contains 14 residues. V lost 8 bases and J 6 bases, leaving 16 bases between the germline ends. CDR1 is SNHLY and CDR2 is FYNNEI in the germline V gene. The CDR3 DNA reads TGTGCCAGCTCCGACAAGTCCTATCCCGGGGAGCTGTTTTTT. It translates to CASSDKSYPGELFF.

V and J are TRBV7-9 and TRBJ2-3, with TRBD2 matching over 10 bases. Germline V CDR1 and CDR2: SEHNR, FQNEAQ (reference sequence). V dropped 0 bases and J dropped 0; count of bases not matched to a gene: 3. The CDR3 has 17 amino acids. Here the CDR3 reads CASSLALGLASTDTQYF. CDR3 nucleotide sequence: TGTGCCAGCAGCTTAGCCCTGGGACTAGCGAGCACAGATACGCAGTATTTT.

The chain combines TRBV2 with TRBJ1-2, with D perhaps matching TRBD1 (6 bases). The CDR3 consists of 14 residues. Germline lookup yields CDR1 SNHLY and CDR2 FYNNEI. V gave up 2 bases and J gave up 7 bases, with 14 bases separating them. CDR3 amino acids: CASSEWSGEGGYTF. The CDR3 DNA reads as TGTGCCAGCAGTGAATGGTCAGGGGAAGGTGGCTACACCTTC. Full variable domain (outside the CDR3, taken from reference TRBV2 and TRBJ1-2): EPEVTQTPSHQVTQMGQEVILRCVPISNHLYFYWYRQILGQKVEFLVSFYNNEISEKSEIFDDQFSVERPDGSNFTLKIRSTKLEDSAMYFCASSEWSGEGGYTFGSGTRLTVV.

The table lists this clone with a few counts. The chain recombines TRBV6-1 with TRBJ2-3; no reliable D call. Germline V gene data show CDR1 as MNHNS and CDR2 as SASEGT. The CDR3 length is 15 residues. Trimming stripped 1 base from V and 2 bases from J, with 10 bases between. The CDR3 spells CASSEGSHDTDTQYF. The CDR3 coding sequence is TGTGCCAGCAGTGAAGGGAGCCATGACACAGATACGCAGTATTTT.

The chain is built from TRBV18 and TRBJ1-3, with D possibly being TRBD1 (5 bases). V was pared by 4 bases and J by 0 bases, with 7 bases between. The CDR3 contains 14 residues. The germline gives CDR1 KGHSH, CDR2 LQKENI. In nucleotides, the CDR3 is TGTGCCAGCTCACTTGACAGCTCTGGAAACACCATATATTTT. Its translation: CASSLDSSGNTIYF.

The table lists this clone with a count of one. This chain joins TRBV15 and TRBJ2-4, with TRBD1 identical over 9 bases. The CDR3 is 14 residues long. From germline, CDR1 is LNHNV and CDR2 YYDKDF (reference sequence). J was trimmed by 5 bases and V by 4 bases; bases with no gene match: 3. The CDR3 nucleotides read TGTGCCACCAGCACTCGGACAGGGGAAAACATTCAGTACTTC. Translating gives CATSTRTGENIQYF.

V is TRBV29-1 and J is TRBJ1-1; no clear D. V lost 4 bases and J 4 bases, leaving 13 bases between the germline ends. Germline loops: CDR1 SQVTM, CDR2 ANQGSEA. The CDR3 is 13 residues long. The CDR3 DNA follows: TGCAGCGTTGCCCAAGGACGGGGCACTGAAGCTTTCTTT. Protein sequence: CSVAQGRGTEAFF.

The chain uses TRBV5-3 and TRBJ2-7; TRBD2 aligns across 15 bases. TRBV5-3 is treated as an ORF (open reading frame) with a function not yet certain. This CDR3 contains 16 residues. The trim removed 4 bases at V and 6 bases at J, leaving 8 bases unmatched. The CDR3 coding sequence is TGTGCCAGAAGCCTGGAAGGGACTAGCGGGGGGCCCGAGCAGTACTTC. Amino acid sequence: CARSLEGTSGGPEQYF.

V and J are TRBV9 and TRBJ2-3; D is ambiguous. The CDR3 totals 14 residues. V lost 0 bases and J lost 3, with 8 bases in between. Germline lookup yields CDR1 SGDLS and CDR2 YYNGEE. The CDR3 nucleotides are TGTGCCAGCAGCGTAGACCCGGAGACAGATACGCAGTATTTT. Encoded protein: CASSVDPETDTQYF.

V and J are TRBV15 and TRBJ2-3; 11 bases agree with TRBD2. Germline V CDR1 and CDR2: LNHNV, YYDKDF (reference sequence). This CDR3 has 17 amino acids. V dropped 4 bases and J dropped 0; count of bases not matched to a gene: 6. Here the CDR3 DNA reads TGTGCCACCAGCATACAACTAGCGGGAGTTAGCACAGATACGCAGTATTTT. This codes for CATSIQLAGVSTDTQYF.

The V and J genes are TRBV4-3 and TRBJ2-1; D ambiguous. This CDR3 has 13 amino acids. Germline V lookup: CDR1 LGHNA, CDR2 YSLEER. V lost 1 base, J lost 6 bases, and 7 bases lay in between. This CDR3 reads CASSQGEVNEQFF. CDR3 DNA: TGCGCCAGCAGCCAAGGAGAAGTCAATGAGCAGTTCTTC.

This chain joins TRBV19 and TRBJ1-2; no firm D call. Germline CDR1 and CDR2: LNHDA and SQIVND (reference sequence). Trimming removed 1 base at V and 10 bases at J, with 13 bases between. The length of the CDR3 is 13 residues. The CDR3 is CASSIGIQAVYTF. For the CDR3, the DNA is TGTGCCAGTAGTATAGGAATCCAGGCTGTCTACACCTTC. Full variable domain (outside the CDR3, taken from reference TRBV19 and TRBJ1-2): DGGITQSPKYLFRKEGQNVTLSCEQNLNHDAMYWYRQDPGQGLRLIYYSQIVNDFQKGDIAEGYSVSREKKESFPLTVTSAQKNPTAFYLCASSIGIQAVYTFGSGTRLTVV.

The gene calls are TRBV7-6 and TRBJ2-3; TRBD2 aligns across 13 bases. V gave up 5 bases and J gave up 2 bases; unmatched junction bases: 4. Per the germline V gene, CDR1 is SGHVS and CDR2 is FNYEAQ. This CDR3 comprises 16 residues. CDR3 bases: TGTGCCAGCAGCCGGACTAGCGGGAGTATCACAGATACGCAGTATTTT. Translated: CASSRTSGSITDTQYF.

V usage is TRBV18 and J usage is TRBJ2-5, with D possibly being TRBD2 (6 bases). The V gene lost 2 bases and the J gene lost 9 bases, with 25 bases spanning the gap. The CDR3 consists of 17 residues. In germline, CDR1 is KGHSH, CDR2 LQKENI. For the CDR3, the DNA is TGTGCCAGCTCACCATCCACGGGAGACGCCGCCTCAAGGTCCCAGTACTTC. This sequence encodes CASSPSTGDAASRSQYF.

V usage is TRBV6-1 and J usage is TRBJ2-1, with no clear D. The CDR3 spans 12 residues. Germline V lookup: CDR1 MNHNS, CDR2 SASEGT. V was shortened by 5 bases and J by 6 bases, with 8 bases between the two germline ends. The CDR3 DNA is TGTGCCAGCAGTTTATCTAGCAATGAGCAGTTCTTC. The encoded protein is CASSLSSNEQFF.

The V gene is TRBV6-1, the J gene TRBJ1-1; D is undetermined. Germline CDR1 is MNHNS and CDR2 is SASEGT. V dropped 5 bases and J dropped 2 bases, with 9 bases sitting between them. This CDR3 region has 13 residues. CDR3 sequence reads: CASSPSVNTEAFF. CDR3 in DNA: TGTGCCAGCAGTCCGAGCGTCAACACTGAAGCTTTCTTT.

The V gene is TRBV5-1, the J gene TRBJ2-3; 12 bases match TRBD2. This CDR3 spans 16 amino acids. V shed 4 bases and J 4 bases; nucleotides not matched to a gene: 7. CDR1 is SGHRS and CDR2 is YFSETQ in the germline V gene. The CDR3 loop is CASSPTSGRLADTQYF. CDR3 DNA sequence: TGCGCCAGCAGCCCGACTAGCGGGAGATTAGCAGATACGCAGTATTTT.

The genes are TRBV15 and TRBJ2-5; D is perhaps TRBD2 (7 bases). The germline V gene has CDR1 LNHNV and CDR2 YYDKDF (reference sequence). V gave up 4 bases and J gave up 5 bases, with 14 bases separating them. The CDR3 spans 14 residues. CDR3 region: CATSKAGEGETQYF. The CDR3 DNA sequence: TGTGCCACCAGCAAGGCAGGGGAGGGCGAGACCCAGTACTTC.

This chain joins TRBV10-3 and TRBJ2-5; 7 positions agree with TRBD1. Trimming removed 5 bases from V and 5 bases from J; junction bases left unmatched: 5. The CDR3 totals 13 residues. Looked up from germline, CDR1 is ENHRY and CDR2 is SYGVKD. CDR3: CAISQTGAETQYF. The CDR3 DNA follows: TGTGCCATCAGTCAAACAGGGGCGGAGACCCAGTACTTC.

The sample holds a few counts of this clone. This chain connects TRBV4-3 to TRBJ1-6, with 7 bases lining up with TRBD1. CDR3 length: 16 residues. The V and J ends lost 0 bases and 5 bases, in that order; junction bases with no gene match: 4. The germline gives CDR1 LGHNA, CDR2 YSLEER. The CDR3 DNA follows: TGCGCCAGCAGCCAAGAGGTAGACAGGGATAATTCACCCCTCCACTTT. It specifies CASSQEVDRDNSPLHF.

This chain uses TRBV7-6 with TRBJ1-3; D not certain. The CDR3 consists of 16 residues. CDR1 and CDR2 from the germline V gene are SGHVS and FNYEAQ. V was pared by 3 bases and J by 0 bases, with 12 bases between. CDR3 sequence (DNA): TGTGCCAGCAGCTTGTACGGGGAACGCTCTGGAAACACCATATATTTT. This encodes CASSLYGERSGNTIYF.

This clone is a singleton in its sample. The rearrangement uses TRBV15 and TRBJ1-3; 8 bases fit TRBD1. The CDR3 extends over 15 amino acids. V shed 4 bases and J 1 base; nucleotides not matched to a gene: 3. CDR1 is LNHNV, CDR2 YYDKDF, per germline (reference sequence). The DNA of the CDR3 is TGTGCCACCAGCATAGACAGGGGATCTGGAAACACCATATATTTT. Translated: CATSIDRGSGNTIYF. The full variable domain, completed using reference TRBV15 and TRBJ1-3, is DAMVIQNPRYQVTQFGKPVTLSCSQTLNHNVMYWYQQKSSQAPKLLFHYYDKDFNNEADTPDNFQSRRPNTSFCFLDIRSPGLGDTAMYLCATSIDRGSGNTIYFGEGSWLTVV.

This clone has just one count. The genes are TRBV5-6 and TRBJ1-1; D perhaps matches TRBD1 (5 bases). Trimming took 0 bases from V and 10 from J, leaving 22 bases between them. Germline V CDR1 and CDR2: SGHDT, YYEEEE. This CDR3 contains 16 residues. CDR3 in amino acids: CASSLVTAQRGEGAFF. The CDR3, as DNA: TGTGCCAGCAGCTTGGTCACAGCTCAAAGAGGGGAGGGAGCTTTCTTT.